The rows below give T cell receptor beta chains drawn from one sample of a study of T cells in Graves' hyperthyroidism and ophthalmopathy. Using its own MiXCR run on the multiplex PCR reads, TCRdb lists one record per CDR3 protein. The data contain around 370,000 distinct CDR3 sequences, roughly 20% of them singletons. The material sequenced was blood. The receptors here all came from a man between 18 and 29 years old with Graves' ophthalmopathy. CDR3s include the opening cysteine and the closing phenylalanine or tryptophan. A D gene is named only where the DNA matches it firmly. The size of a clone is reported for some rows only, either as once, few or many, or as a class for expanded clones.

TRBJ2-2 | TRBV7-3 | many | 15 | TRBD1 | CASSLPRQGPGELFF | TGTGCCAGCAGCTTACCTAGACAGGGTCCCGGGGAGCTGTTTTTT
TRBJ2-2 | TRBV29-1 | many | 12 | TRBD2 | CSVVRGTGELFF | TGCAGCGTTGTGCGGGGGACCGGGGAGCTGTTTTTT
TRBJ1-5 | TRBV28 | . | 14 | . | CASSRTPLNQPQHF | TGTGCCAGCTCTCGGACTCCACTCAATCAGCCCCAGCATTTT
TRBJ2-5 | TRBV6-5 | few | 13 | TRBD1 | CASITGGLETQYF | TGTGCCAGCATTACAGGGGGCCTCGAGACCCAGTACTTC
TRBJ2-5 | TRBV9 | . | 14 | TRBD2 | CASSVDGGRETQYF | TGTGCCAGCAGCGTAGACGGGGGGAGAGAGACCCAGTACTTC
TRBJ2-7 | TRBV3-1 | many | 15 | TRBD2 | CASTEGLAESYEQYF | TGTGCCAGCACCGAGGGGCTAGCGGAGTCCTACGAGCAGTACTTC
TRBJ1-5 | TRBV9 | . | 15 | . | CASSLGHSSNQPQHF | TGTGCCAGCAGCTTGGGACACTCTAGCAATCAGCCCCAGCATTTT
TRBJ2-2 | TRBV2 | many | 15 | . | CASSQDPVMDWELFF | TGTGCCAGCAGTCAGGACCCAGTGATGGATTGGGAGCTGTTTTTT
TRBJ2-2 | TRBV10-1 | few | 14 | . | CASSVRRDTGELFF | TGCGCCAGCAGTGTTCGTAGGGACACCGGGGAGCTGTTTTTT
TRBJ2-1 | TRBV12-3/TRBV12-4 | many | 13 | . | CASTSTEYNEQFF | TGTGCCAGCACCTCGACAGAATACAATGAGCAGTTCTTC
TRBJ1-5 | TRBV2 | many | 15 | TRBD1 | CASSESGGVRQPQHF | TGTGCCAGCAGTGAATCAGGGGGTGTCCGACAGCCCCAGCATTTT
TRBJ2-1 | TRBV7-8 | many | 16 | TRBD1 | CASSLAERQGAREQFF | TGTGCCAGCAGCTTAGCGGAGAGACAGGGGGCTAGGGAGCAGTTCTTC
TRBJ2-3 | TRBV7-3 | . | 14 | . | CASSLNSGDDTQYF | TGTGCCAGCAGCTTAAACTCCGGGGACGATACGCAGTATTTT
TRBJ1-6 | TRBV12-3/TRBV12-4 | few | 14 | . | CASSSGFYNSPLHF | TGTGCCAGCAGTTCCGGATTCTATAATTCACCCCTCCACTTT
TRBJ2-4 | TRBV15 | . | 17 | . | CATSPGGLALAKNIQYF | TGTGCCACCAGCCCCGGGGGTCTAGCCCTGGCCAAAAACATTCAGTACTTC
TRBJ1-2 | TRBV12-3/TRBV12-4 | many | 15 | . | CASSFSDSSNYGYTF | TGTGCCAGCAGTTTTTCGGACAGCAGCAACTATGGCTACACCTTC
TRBJ1-4 | TRBV28 | many | 13 | . | CASRPGSKEKLFF | TGTGCCAGCAGACCCGGGAGCAAGGAAAAACTGTTTTTT
TRBJ1-5 | TRBV12-3/TRBV12-4 | many | 15 | . | CASSYRGVSNQPQHF | TGTGCCAGCAGTTATAGAGGCGTTAGCAATCAGCCCCAGCATTTT